This T cell receptor (beta chain) was observed in a study of T cells in Graves' hyperthyroidism and ophthalmopathy. CDR1 is MNHEY and CDR2 is SVGEGT in the germline V gene. Unmatched junction bases numbered 5, after V lost 4 bases and J lost 4 bases. The CDR3 is 14 residues long. Using RNA transcripts as the source, TCR beta CDR3 regions were amplified. First-round RT-PCR with HTBI primers amplified the TCR CDR3 region. TCRdb fed the multiplex PCR reads into MiXCR, producing one record per CDR3 protein. The sample records over 700,000 distinct CDR3 sequences, 35% being singletons. Patients with uncontrolled infections, other autoimmune diseases, pregnancy or lactation were excluded. The PBMCs were sourced from fresh peripheral blood (about 9.7 ml).

The TCR comes from a woman in her thirties or forties with Graves' hyperthyroidism. The source material was blood. The gene calls are TRBV6-2 or TRBV6-3 and TRBJ2-5, with 8 positions matching TRBD2. CDR3 protein: CASSSLGGGETQYF. The CDR3 DNA reads TGTGCCAGCAGTTCCCTCGGGGGGGGAGAGACCCAGTACTTC.